This T cell receptor (beta chain) was identified in a study of blood T cell repertoires in COVID-19. Background on the study: Acute and convalescent COVID-19 samples came from the United States, Italy and Spain. PBMCs, B-cell-depleted T cells, or T cells were the source of the cDNA or gDNA that made up the material.

Per the study methods: Researchers report that nucleated cell counts were estimated from reference gene primer amplification. Only in-frame clones appear in the TCRdb table, and some are missing; sequencing was by immunoSEQ multiplex PCR. V and J calls and clone size are as listed in that table; D and trimming were resolved from the DNA. The sample consists of under 200,000 clones, roughly nine tenths of them appearing once. While infection was still active, Seattle patients were enrolled and then followed longitudinally. V gave up 2 bases and J gave up 9 bases; unmatched junction bases: 10. This CDR3 is 14 amino acids long. Per the germline V gene, CDR1 is SGHKS and CDR2 is YYEKEE (reference sequence).

This TCR was recovered from an older woman with COVID-19, enrolled during active disease. The rearrangement joins TRBV5-5 to TRBJ1-2; 7 bases fit TRBD1. The material sequenced was peripheral blood. The CDR3 nucleotides are TGTGCCAGCAGCTTCGGGACAGTGCCCTCGAGCTACACCTTC. It specifies CASSFGTVPSSYTF.